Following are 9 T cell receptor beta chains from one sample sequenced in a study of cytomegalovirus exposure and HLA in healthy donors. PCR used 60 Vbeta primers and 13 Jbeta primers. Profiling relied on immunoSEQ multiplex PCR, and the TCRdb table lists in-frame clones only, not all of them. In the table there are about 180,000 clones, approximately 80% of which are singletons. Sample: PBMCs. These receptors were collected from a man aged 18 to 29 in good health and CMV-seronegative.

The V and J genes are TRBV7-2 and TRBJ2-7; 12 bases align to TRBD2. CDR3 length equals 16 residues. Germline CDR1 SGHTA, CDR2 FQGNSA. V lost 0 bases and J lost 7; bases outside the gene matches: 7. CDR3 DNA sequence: TGTGCCAGCAGCTTAGCTGGACTAGCGGGGCTGTGGGAGCAGTACTTC. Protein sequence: CASSLAGLAGLWEQYF.

The DNA of the CDR3 is TGCAGCGCTCGGGAGGCGGACACTGAAGCTTTCTTT. Amino acid sequence: CSAREADTEAFF. This chain connects TRBV29-1 to TRBJ1-1; D gene uncertain. This CDR3 region has 12 residues. Trimming took off 7 bases at V and 3 bases at J, with 12 bases between the two ends. Germline CDR1 and CDR2: SQVTM and ANQGSEA.

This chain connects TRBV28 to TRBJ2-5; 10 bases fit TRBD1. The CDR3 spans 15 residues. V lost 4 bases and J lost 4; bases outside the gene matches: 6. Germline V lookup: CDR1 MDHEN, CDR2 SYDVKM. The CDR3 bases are TGTGCCAGCAGTTCGACAGGGGGCGTGGGAGAGACCCAGTACTTC. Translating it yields CASSSTGGVGETQYF. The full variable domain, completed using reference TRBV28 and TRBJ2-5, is DVKVTQSSRYLVKRTGEKVFLECVQDMDHENMFWYRQDPGLGLRLIYFSYDVKMKEKGDIPEGYSVSREKKERFSLILESASTNQTSMYLCASSSTGGVGETQYFGPGTRLLVL.

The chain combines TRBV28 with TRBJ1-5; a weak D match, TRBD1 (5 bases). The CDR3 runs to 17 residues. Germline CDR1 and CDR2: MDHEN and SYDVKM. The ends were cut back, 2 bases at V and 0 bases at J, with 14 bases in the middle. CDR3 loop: CASSLQEGLYSNQPQHF. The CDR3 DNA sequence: TGTGCCAGCAGTTTACAGGAGGGGCTTTATAGCAATCAGCCCCAGCATTTT. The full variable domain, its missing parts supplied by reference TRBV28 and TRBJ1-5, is DVKVTQSSRYLVKRTGEKVFLECVQDMDHENMFWYRQDPGLGLRLIYFSYDVKMKEKGDIPEGYSVSREKKERFSLILESASTNQTSMYLCASSLQEGLYSNQPQHFGDGTRLSIL.

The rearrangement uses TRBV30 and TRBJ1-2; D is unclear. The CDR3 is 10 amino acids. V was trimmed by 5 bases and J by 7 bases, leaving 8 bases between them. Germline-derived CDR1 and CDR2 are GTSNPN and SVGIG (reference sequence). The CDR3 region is CAWDGGGYTF. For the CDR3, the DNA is TGTGCCTGGGACGGAGGTGGCTACACCTTC.

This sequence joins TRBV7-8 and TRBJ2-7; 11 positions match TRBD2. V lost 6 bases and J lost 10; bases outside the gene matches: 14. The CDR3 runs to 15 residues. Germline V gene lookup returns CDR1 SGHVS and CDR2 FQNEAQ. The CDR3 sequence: CASREGLAGLGSQYF. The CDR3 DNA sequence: TGTGCCAGCAGAGAAGGACTAGCGGGCCTGGGGTCCCAGTACTTC.

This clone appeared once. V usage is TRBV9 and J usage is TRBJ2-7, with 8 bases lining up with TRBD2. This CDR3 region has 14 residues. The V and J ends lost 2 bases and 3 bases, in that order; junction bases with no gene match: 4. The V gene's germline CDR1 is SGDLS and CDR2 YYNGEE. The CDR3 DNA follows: TGTGCCAGCAGCGTGAGCGGGGGCGGCTACGAGCAGTACTTC. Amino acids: CASSVSGGGYEQYF.

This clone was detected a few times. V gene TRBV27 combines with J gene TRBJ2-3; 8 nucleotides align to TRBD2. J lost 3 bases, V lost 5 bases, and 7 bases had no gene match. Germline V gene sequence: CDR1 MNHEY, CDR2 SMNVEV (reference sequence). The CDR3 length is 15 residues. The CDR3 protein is CASSTPRGGTDTQYF. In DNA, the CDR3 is TGTGCCAGCAGTACCCCTCGGGGGGGGACAGATACGCAGTATTTT.

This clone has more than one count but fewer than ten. CDR3 protein: CAWSPYRGPQNTEAFF. DNA of the CDR3: TGTGCCTGGAGTCCCTACAGGGGGCCTCAGAACACTGAAGCTTTCTTT. The chain recombines TRBV30 with TRBJ1-1; TRBD1 agrees at 9 bases. Trimming cost V 2 bases and J 1 base; bases outside gene matches: 8. Germline assignment: CDR1 GTSNPN and CDR2 SVGIG (reference sequence). The CDR3 loop spans 16 amino acids.